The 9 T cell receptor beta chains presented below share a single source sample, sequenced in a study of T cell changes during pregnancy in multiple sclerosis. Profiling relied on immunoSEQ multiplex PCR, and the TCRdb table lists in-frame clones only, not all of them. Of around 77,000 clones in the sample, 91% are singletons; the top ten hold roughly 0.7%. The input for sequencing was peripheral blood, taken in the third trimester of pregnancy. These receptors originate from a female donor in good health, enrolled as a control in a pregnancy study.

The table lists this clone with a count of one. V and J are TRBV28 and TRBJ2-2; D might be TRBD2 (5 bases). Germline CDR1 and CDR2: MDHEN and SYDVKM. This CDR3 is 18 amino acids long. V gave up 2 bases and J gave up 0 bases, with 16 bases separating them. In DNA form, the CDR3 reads TGTGCCAGCAGTTTAATCCCAGGAGGACGTCCGAACACCGGGGAGCTGTTTTTT. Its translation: CASSLIPGGRPNTGELFF.

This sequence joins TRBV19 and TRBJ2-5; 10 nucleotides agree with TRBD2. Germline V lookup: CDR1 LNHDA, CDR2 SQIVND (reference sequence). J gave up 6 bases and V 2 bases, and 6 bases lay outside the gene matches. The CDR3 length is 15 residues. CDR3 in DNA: TGTGCCAGTAGTATAAGGGCTAGCGGGAGTCAGACCCAGTACTTC. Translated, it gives CASSIRASGSQTQYF.

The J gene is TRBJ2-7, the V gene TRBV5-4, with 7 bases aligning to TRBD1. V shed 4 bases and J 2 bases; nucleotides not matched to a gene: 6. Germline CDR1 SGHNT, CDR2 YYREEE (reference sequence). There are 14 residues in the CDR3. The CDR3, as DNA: TGTGCCAGCAGCGTGGGACAGTCAACCTACGAGCAGTACTTC. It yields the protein CASSVGQSTYEQYF.

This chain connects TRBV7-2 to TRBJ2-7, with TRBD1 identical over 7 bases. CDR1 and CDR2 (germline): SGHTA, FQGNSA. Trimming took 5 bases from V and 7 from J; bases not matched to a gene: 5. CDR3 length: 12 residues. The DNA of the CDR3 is TGTGCCAGCAGCGCCGGGACAGCTGAGCAGTACTTC. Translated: CASSAGTAEQYF.

In DNA, the CDR3 is TGCGCCAGCAGCTTGGCCCTAGCGGGGAAGCCCACAGATACGCAGTATTTT. Its translation is CASSLALAGKPTDTQYF. The V call is TRBV5-1, the J call TRBJ2-3; 9 bases line up with TRBD2. CDR1 is SGHRS, CDR2 YFSETQ, per germline. This CDR3 has 17 amino acids. J lost 2 bases, V lost 0 bases, and 7 bases had no gene match.

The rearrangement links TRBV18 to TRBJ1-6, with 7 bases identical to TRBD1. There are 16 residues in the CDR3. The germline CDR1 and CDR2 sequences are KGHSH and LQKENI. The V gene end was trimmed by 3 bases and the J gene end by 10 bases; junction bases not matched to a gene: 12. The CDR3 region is CASSPVPGGSGSPLHF. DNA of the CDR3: TGTGCCAGCTCACCGGTTCCAGGGGGATCGGGGTCACCCCTCCACTTT.

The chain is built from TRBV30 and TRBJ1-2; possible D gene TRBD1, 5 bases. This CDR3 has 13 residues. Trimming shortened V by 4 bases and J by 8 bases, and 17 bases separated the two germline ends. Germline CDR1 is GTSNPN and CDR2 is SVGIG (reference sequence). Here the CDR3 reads CAWIPGGARGYTF. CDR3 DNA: TGTGCCTGGATTCCCGGAGGGGCACGAGGCTACACCTTC.

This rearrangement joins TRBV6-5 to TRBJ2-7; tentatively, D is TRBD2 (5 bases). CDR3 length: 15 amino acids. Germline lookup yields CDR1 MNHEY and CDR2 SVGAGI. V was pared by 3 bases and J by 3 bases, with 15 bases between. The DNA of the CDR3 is TGTGCCAGCAGTTATGAGCGGAGTCCTCGCTACGAGCAGTACTTC. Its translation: CASSYERSPRYEQYF.

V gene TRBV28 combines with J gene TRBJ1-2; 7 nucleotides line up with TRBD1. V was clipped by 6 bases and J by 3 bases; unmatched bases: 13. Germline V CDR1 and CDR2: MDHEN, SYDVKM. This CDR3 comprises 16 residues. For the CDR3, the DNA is TGTGCCAGCAGAGCTAGGGGGCTGGGGGTTGACTATGGCTACACCTTC. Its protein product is CASRARGLGVDYGYTF.